Following are 3 T cell receptor beta chains from one sample sequenced in a study of cytotoxic CD8 clonotypes in ibrutinib-treated CLL. Produced via immunoSEQ multiplex PCR; TCRdb's table is partial and in-frame only. The table includes nearly 85,000 clones, around 79% detected once. Material: PBMCs, obtained after 12 months of ibrutinib treatment. The source is a human donor with chronic lymphocytic leukemia.

The rearrangement links TRBV19 to TRBJ1-1, with D uncertain. Trimming left V 3 bases short and J 10 bases short, with 15 bases between. The CDR3 has 13 residues. CDR1 is LNHDA and CDR2 is SQIVND in the germline V gene (reference sequence). This CDR3 is CASSIGWSDPAFF. The CDR3 DNA follows: TGTGCCAGTAGTATCGGGTGGTCGGACCCAGCTTTCTTT.

The chain has TRBV2 and TRBJ1-2; D might be TRBD1 (5 bases). Per germline, CDR1 SNHLY and CDR2 FYNNEI. This CDR3 has 14 amino acids. V lost 3 bases and J 6 bases, leaving 14 bases between the germline ends. The CDR3 nucleotides read TGTGCCAGCAGTGAGGCAGGGCAAGTGGATGGCTACACCTTC. Protein: CASSEAGQVDGYTF.

This sequence joins TRBV7-2 and TRBJ2-2; the D gene could be TRBD1 or TRBD2 (5 bases each). CDR1 and CDR2 from the germline V gene are SGHTA and FQGNSA. V was cut by 5 bases and J by 5 bases, with 15 bases left in between. CDR3 length: 15 residues. CDR3 nucleotide sequence: TGTGCCAGCAGCATACAGGTCTCGGGAACCGGGGAGCTGTTTTTT. It codes for CASSIQVSGTGELFF.